This T cell receptor beta chain was sequenced for a study of blood T cell repertoires in COVID-19. Study details: Acute and convalescent COVID-19 specimens originated in the United States, Italy and Spain. PBMCs, B-cell-depleted T cells, or T cells provided the cDNA or gDNA that made up the material.

The CDR3 totals 15 residues. V dropped 4 bases and J dropped 8 bases, with 18 bases sitting between them. From germline, CDR1 is SGHTA and CDR2 FQGNSA. In the authors' methods: How many nucleated cells were present was estimated from reference gene primer amplification. Profiled with immunoSEQ multiplex PCR; TCRdb holds only in-frame clones, not every one. V and J calls and clone size come straight from that table; D and trimming were deduced from the DNA. This sample has a few hundred thousand clones; more than 80% occur once, and the top ten carry 2.5% to 3.5%. The chain carries TRBV7-2 and TRBJ1-5; D gene ambiguous. This receptor was obtained from a woman younger than 45 with active or convalescent COVID-19. Sample: peripheral blood. Here the CDR3 DNA reads TGTGCCAGCAGCTCATCACGGGGAGCGTTAGAGCCCCAGCATTTT. It yields the protein CASSSSRGALEPQHF.